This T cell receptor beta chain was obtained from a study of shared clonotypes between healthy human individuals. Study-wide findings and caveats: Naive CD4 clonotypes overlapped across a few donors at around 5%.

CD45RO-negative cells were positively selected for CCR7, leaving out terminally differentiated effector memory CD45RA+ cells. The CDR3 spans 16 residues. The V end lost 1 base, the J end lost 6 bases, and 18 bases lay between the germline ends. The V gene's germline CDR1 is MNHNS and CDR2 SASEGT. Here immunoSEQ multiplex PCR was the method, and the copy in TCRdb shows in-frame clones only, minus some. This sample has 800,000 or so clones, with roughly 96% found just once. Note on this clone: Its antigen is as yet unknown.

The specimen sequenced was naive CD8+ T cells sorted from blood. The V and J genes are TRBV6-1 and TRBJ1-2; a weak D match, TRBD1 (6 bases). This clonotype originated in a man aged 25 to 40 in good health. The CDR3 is CASSEDAPMGGDGYTF. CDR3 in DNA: TGTGCCAGCAGTGAAGATGCCCCCATGGGGGGCGATGGCTACACCTTC.